These 32 T cell receptor beta chains were sequenced from one sample in a study of cytomegalovirus exposure and HLA in healthy donors. The PCR ran on 60 Vbeta and 13 Jbeta primers. This table comes from immunoSEQ multiplex PCR, and its TCRdb copy is limited to in-frame clones, with some not included. The specimen's table records around 74,000 clones. Material: PBMCs. Source of these receptors: a man younger than 45 in good health and CMV-seronegative.

This clone registers medium-sized (0.01 to 0.1%) by frequency. The sample carries other DNA sequences with the same CDR3. The chain carries TRBV28 and TRBJ2-6, with 10 bases fitting TRBD1. The germline gives CDR1 MDHEN, CDR2 SYDVKM. The V gene end was trimmed by 8 bases and the J gene end by 0 bases; junction bases not matched to a gene: 10. This CDR3 is built from 18 residues. This CDR3 is CASRRRTGGPSGANVLTF. CDR3 DNA: TGTGCCAGCCGGCGGAGGACAGGGGGACCCTCTGGGGCCAACGTCCTGACTTTC. The entire variable domain, with the rest obtained from reference TRBV28 and TRBJ2-6, is as follows: DVKVTQSSRYLVKRTGEKVFLECVQDMDHENMFWYRQDPGLGLRLIYFSYDVKMKEKGDIPEGYSVSREKKERFSLILESASTNQTSMYLCASRRRTGGPSGANVLTFGAGSRLTVL.

The V and J genes are TRBV9 and TRBJ2-1; 9 bases line up with TRBD1. J lost 3 bases, V lost 3 bases, and 1 base had no gene match. CDR3 size: 14 residues. Germline CDR1 is SGDLS and CDR2 is YYNGEE. The CDR3 loop reads CASSATGGYNEQFF. The CDR3 DNA is TGTGCCAGCAGCGCGACAGGGGGCTACAATGAGCAGTTCTTC. The full variable domain, in which reference TRBV9 and TRBJ2-1 provide the parts outside the CDR3, is DSGVTQTPKHLITATGQRVTLRCSPRSGDLSVYWYQQSLDQGLQFLIQYYNGEERAKGNILERFSAQQFPDLHSELNLSSLELGDSALYFCASSATGGYNEQFFGPGTRLTVL.

The chain links TRBV4-1 to TRBJ2-3, with 9 bases that match TRBD1. Per the germline V gene, CDR1 is MGHRA and CDR2 is YSYEKL. The CDR3 consists of 16 residues. The J segment lost 4 bases and the V segment lost 2 bases, leaving 7 bases of the junction unmatched. The CDR3 sequence: CASSQPGQGSPDTQYF. In nucleotides, the CDR3 is TGCGCCAGCAGCCAACCCGGACAGGGGAGTCCAGATACGCAGTATTTT.

CDR3 DNA: TGTGCCAGTAGTCCCAGTAGCTGGAGCGGGAGAATCTCCTACGAGCAGTACTTC. Its translation is CASSPSSWSGRISYEQYF. The chain is built from TRBV19 and TRBJ2-7; 8 nucleotides line up with TRBD2. This CDR3 region has 18 residues. Looked up from germline, CDR1 is LNHDA and CDR2 is SQIVND (reference sequence). V gave up 5 bases and J gave up 0 bases; unmatched junction bases: 15.

The chain links TRBV7-3 to TRBJ2-1; TRBD2 matches at 12 bases. The CDR3 contains 15 residues. The germline CDR1 and CDR2 sequences are SGHTA and FQGTGA. The trim removed 6 bases at V and 8 bases at J, leaving 8 bases unmatched. CDR3 DNA: TGTGCCAGCAGGCCGACTAGCGGGAGCTTGGATGAGCAGTTCTTC. Encoded protein: CASRPTSGSLDEQFF.

The J gene is TRBJ2-7, the V gene TRBV4-1; 7 nucleotides align to TRBD2. This CDR3 is built from 15 residues. Germline loops: CDR1 MGHRA, CDR2 YSYEKL. V was clipped by 4 bases and J by 0 bases; unmatched bases: 6. As DNA, the CDR3 is TGCGCCAGCAGCCGGAGCGGGGTAAGCTCCTACGAGCAGTACTTC. This translates into CASSRSGVSSYEQYF.

The chain is built from TRBV5-1 and TRBJ2-3; D not resolved. The germline V gene encodes CDR1 SGHRS and CDR2 YFSETQ. Trimming took 1 base from V and 3 from J, leaving 9 bases between them. The CDR3 is 14 amino acids. The CDR3 region has the DNA TGCGCCAGCAGCTTGAGAACTACAACAGATACGCAGTATTTT. Translating it yields CASSLRTTTDTQYF.

The chain employs TRBV5-1 and TRBJ2-2; a weak D match, TRBD1 (6 bases). The germline V gene encodes CDR1 SGHRS and CDR2 YFSETQ. CDR3 length equals 16 residues. The V gene lost 4 bases and the J gene lost 0 bases, with 13 bases spanning the gap. The DNA for the CDR3 is TGCGCCAGCAGCGGGTCACAGGGCGCGAACACCGGGGAGCTGTTTTTT. Translating gives CASSGSQGANTGELFF. The variable domain in full, completed from reference TRBV5-1 and TRBJ2-2, reads KAGVTQTPRYLIKTRGQQVTLSCSPISGHRSVSWYQQTPGQGLQFLFEYFSETQRNKGNFPGRFSGRQFSNSRSEMNVSTLELGDSALYLCASSGSQGANTGELFFGEGSRLTVL.

The chain employs TRBV25-1 and TRBJ2-2; D gene unclear. CDR1 is MGHDK, CDR2 SYGVNS, per germline. CDR3 length equals 11 residues. Trimming removed 5 bases from V and 7 bases from J, with 5 bases in between. The CDR3 DNA follows: TGTGCCAGCAGTAACTTCGGGGAGCTGTTTTTT. It codes for CASSNFGELFF.

This chain links TRBV5-1 with TRBJ1-4; no clear D. The ends were cut back, 1 base at V and 0 bases at J, with 10 bases in the middle. The germline gives CDR1 SGHRS, CDR2 YFSETQ. The CDR3 covers 16 residues. The CDR3, as DNA: TGCGCCAGCAGCTTGCTGGGGAGGGCAACTAATGAAAAACTGTTTTTT. It codes for CASSLLGRATNEKLFF.

This chain uses TRBV18 with TRBJ2-2; 13 nucleotides agree with TRBD2. V lost 3 bases to trimming and J lost 4 bases; unmatched junction nucleotides: 2. Germline V gives CDR1 KGHSH, CDR2 LQKENI. The CDR3 length is 16 residues. The CDR3 DNA is TGTGCCAGCTCACCCAGGACTAGCGGGAGCACCGGGGAGCTGTTTTTT. This encodes CASSPRTSGSTGELFF.

This chain links TRBV2 with TRBJ1-2, with a tentative D call TRBD1 (5 bases). The germline CDR1 and CDR2 sequences are SNHLY and FYNNEI. CDR3 length equals 15 residues. The germline V and J ends were trimmed by 2 bases and 7 bases, with 17 bases remaining between them. The CDR3 here is CASSERGRVDGGYTF. As DNA, the CDR3 is TGTGCCAGCAGTGAAAGGGGCAGGGTAGACGGTGGCTACACCTTC.

The CDR3 sequence is CASTADRDVRKLFF. The CDR3 DNA sequence: TGTGCCAGCACCGCCGACAGAGACGTGAGAAAACTGTTTTTT. The rearrangement uses TRBV5-4 and TRBJ1-4, with D perhaps matching TRBD1 (5 bases). There are 14 residues in the CDR3. Trimming cost V 6 bases and J 10 bases, with 19 bases left between them. Germline CDR1 SGHNT, CDR2 YYREEE (reference sequence).

The CDR3 DNA sequence: TGCGCCAGCACCCCTTTAGCGGGGGGGCAGGATACGCAGTATTTT. It specifies CASTPLAGGQDTQYF. The chain employs TRBV5-1 and TRBJ2-3, with 11 bases fitting TRBD2. V lost 6 bases and J lost 6; bases outside the gene matches: 9. Germline V gene sequence: CDR1 SGHRS, CDR2 YFSETQ. The CDR3 is 15 residues long. Combining the CDR3 with reference TRBV5-1 and TRBJ2-3 gives the whole variable domain KAGVTQTPRYLIKTRGQQVTLSCSPISGHRSVSWYQQTPGQGLQFLFEYFSETQRNKGNFPGRFSGRQFSNSRSEMNVSTLELGDSALYLCASTPLAGGQDTQYFGPGTRLTVL.

This chain uses TRBV6-1 with TRBJ2-6; D might be TRBD1 (5 bases). Looked up from germline, CDR1 is MNHNS and CDR2 is SASEGT. Between the trimmed V and J ends, which lost 5 bases and 0 bases, there was a span of 8 bases. This CDR3 is 15 amino acids long. CDR3 bases: TGTGCCAGCAGTCCAGGGATCTCTGGGGCCAACGTCCTGACTTTC. It specifies CASSPGISGANVLTF.

V gene TRBV4-2 combines with J gene TRBJ2-7; TRBD2 matches 16 bases. This CDR3 region has 16 residues. Trimming cost V 3 bases and J 6 bases; bases outside gene matches: 5. CDR1 and CDR2 from the germline V gene are LGHNA and YNFKEQ. The CDR3 DNA is TGTGCCAGCAGCCAGGGGACTAGCGGGGGGGCCGGCGAGCAGTACTTC. This translates into CASSQGTSGGAGEQYF.

The J gene is TRBJ2-7, the V gene TRBV28; D gene uncertain. Germline CDR1 is MDHEN and CDR2 is SYDVKM. Trimming removed 6 bases at V and 2 bases at J, with 5 bases between. The CDR3 extends over 11 amino acids. As DNA, the CDR3 is TGTGCCAGCAGCTCCCCCTACGAGCAGTACTTC. Residues: CASSSPYEQYF.

V is TRBV4-2 and J is TRBJ2-7, with D perhaps TRBD2 (6 bases). Trimming took 6 bases from V and 1 from J, leaving 10 bases between them. The V gene's germline CDR1 is LGHNA and CDR2 YNFKEQ. The CDR3 covers 13 residues. In nucleotides, the CDR3 is TGTGCCAGCAGTGCGGGACGGTCCTACGAGCAGTACTTC. Amino acids: CASSAGRSYEQYF.

The V gene is TRBV28, the J gene TRBJ2-5; 11 bases match TRBD2. Germline CDR1 is MDHEN and CDR2 is SYDVKM. The CDR3 is 18 residues long. The junction had 14 bases not matched to a gene; V was cut back by 5 bases and J by 3 bases. CDR3 amino acids: CASSPYRSTSGMKETQYF. CDR3 nucleotide sequence: TGTGCCAGCAGTCCCTATAGGTCGACTAGCGGGATGAAAGAGACCCAGTACTTC.

The chain links TRBV19 to TRBJ2-1; 7 nucleotides line up with TRBD2. The CDR3 sequence is 17 residues long. Germline CDR1 and CDR2: LNHDA and SQIVND (reference sequence). After removal of 6 bases from V and 1 base from J, the junction contained 12 bases not matched to a gene. This chain's CDR3 is CASSPSGARGSYNEQFF. The CDR3 region has the DNA TGTGCCAGTAGCCCAAGCGGGGCCCGAGGGTCCTACAATGAGCAGTTCTTC.

About this clone: A read error may produce the germline difference seen at one junction end. This chain links TRBV18 with TRBJ2-7; 7 bases fit TRBD1. From germline, CDR1 is KGHSH and CDR2 LQKENI. CDR3 size: 12 residues. CDR3 sequence: CASSPQGHEQYF. CDR3 bases: TGTGCCAGCTCCCCACAGGGGCACGAGCAGTACTTC.

This rearrangement joins TRBV5-1 to TRBJ2-2; the D is unclear. V was clipped by 0 bases and J by 1 base, with 7 bases between them. Germline assignment: CDR1 SGHRS and CDR2 YFSETQ. The CDR3 is 15 residues long. The CDR3 DNA reads TGCGCCAGCAGCTTGGACTCTGGGAACACCGGGGAGCTGTTTTTT. Translated, it gives CASSLDSGNTGELFF.

The CDR3 region has the DNA TGCAGCGGTATAGGGGCAAGCTATGGCTACACCTTC. Translation gives CSGIGASYGYTF. The chain combines TRBV29-1 with TRBJ1-2, with a tentative D call TRBD1 (5 bases). Trimming cost V 7 bases and J 4 bases, with 13 bases left between them. The CDR3 contains 12 residues. CDR1 is SQVTM and CDR2 is ANQGSEA in the germline V gene.

Concerning this clone itself: This CDR3 is also generated by other DNA sequences in the sample. V usage is TRBV18 and J usage is TRBJ2-3; 8 bases match TRBD2. The germline V gene has CDR1 KGHSH and CDR2 LQKENI. The V and J ends lost 3 bases and 2 bases, in that order; junction bases with no gene match: 4. CDR3 size: 15 residues. The CDR3 bases are TGTGCCAGCTCACCGCTAGCGGGCTCCACAGATACGCAGTATTTT. Its protein is CASSPLAGSTDTQYF.

The J gene is TRBJ2-5, the V gene TRBV29-1; 9 bases agree with TRBD1. Germline assignment: CDR1 SQVTM and CDR2 ANQGSEA. V dropped 8 bases and J dropped 4; count of bases not matched to a gene: 5. The CDR3 length is 12 residues. The CDR3 DNA is TGCAGCCTGGACAGGGGCGGAGAGACCCAGTACTTC. Its protein product is CSLDRGGETQYF.

The J gene is TRBJ1-1, the V gene TRBV11-1; 7 bases are shared with TRBD1. The CDR3 runs to 14 residues. V shed 2 bases and J 9 bases; nucleotides not matched to a gene: 9. Germline values: CDR1 SGHAT, CDR2 FQDESV (reference sequence). The CDR3 nucleotides read TGTGCCAGCAGCTTAAACAGGGGAGTTCTGAAAGCTTTCTTT. Amino acid sequence: CASSLNRGVLKAFF. The full variable domain, rest sourced from reference TRBV11-1 and TRBJ1-1, is EAEVAQSPRYKITEKSQAVAFWCDPISGHATLYWYRQILGQGPELLVQFQDESVVDDSQLPKDRFSAERLKGVDSTLKIQPAELGDSAMYLCASSLNRGVLKAFFGQGTRLTVV.

The chain is built from TRBV11-3 and TRBJ2-7; D may be TRBD2 (5 bases). CDR1 SGHNT and CDR2 YENEEA come from the germline V gene. V lost 4 bases and J 6 bases, leaving 13 bases between the germline ends. CDR3 length: 13 residues. DNA of the CDR3: TGTGCCAGCAGCTCGCTTTCAAGCGGCGAGCAGTACTTC. It yields the protein CASSSLSSGEQYF.

The V gene is TRBV4-2, the J gene TRBJ1-4; 11 bases align to TRBD1. The CDR3 covers 17 residues. The germline V gene has CDR1 LGHNA and CDR2 YNFKEQ. With 2 bases clipped from V and 3 bases from J, the junction kept 5 bases outside the gene matches. CDR3 nucleotides: TGTGCCAGCAGCCAACGGGACAGGGGGTGGTCTAATGAAAAACTGTTTTTT. It specifies CASSQRDRGWSNEKLFF.

The CDR3 nucleotides are TGTGCCAGCAGCTTAGTACAGGGGGCCTCCTACGAGCAGTACTTC. Protein sequence: CASSLVQGASYEQYF. The chain has TRBV13 and TRBJ2-7, with 9 bases matching TRBD1. Trimming removed 1 base from V and 0 bases from J; junction bases left unmatched: 1. The CDR3 is 15 residues long. Germline V CDR1 and CDR2: PRHDT, FYEKMQ (reference sequence).

The J gene is TRBJ1-1, the V gene TRBV6-1; D is possibly TRBD1 (6 bases). V was shortened by 4 bases and J by 4 bases, with 10 bases between the two germline ends. This CDR3 is built from 13 residues. Germline CDR1 reads MNHNS; CDR2 reads SASEGT. The CDR3 bases are TGTGCCAGCAGTGGTTTCAGGGGCACTGAAGCTTTCTTT. Its protein is CASSGFRGTEAFF.

CDR3 bases: TGTGCCAGCAGCCCCGGGACAGGGAACCAGCCCCAGCATTTT. It specifies CASSPGTGNQPQHF. The chain links TRBV6-1 to TRBJ1-5; 9 positions agree with TRBD1. The CDR3 totals 14 residues. The germline gives CDR1 MNHNS, CDR2 SASEGT. J gave up 7 bases and V 6 bases, and 7 bases lay outside the gene matches.

This rearrangement joins TRBV6-6 to TRBJ1-4; possible D gene TRBD1, 6 bases. Looked up from germline, CDR1 is MNHNY and CDR2 is SVGAGI (reference sequence). The V end was cut by 4 bases, the J end by 8 bases, with 14 bases between. This CDR3 is 14 amino acids long. In DNA, the CDR3 is TGTGCCAGCAGTTCCGGCCAGGGGTTCGAAAAACTGTTTTTT. Translation: CASSSGQGFEKLFF.